Below, 24 T cell receptor beta chains from the same sample are listed, as sequenced in a study of blood T cell repertoires in COVID-19. Produced via immunoSEQ multiplex PCR; TCRdb's table is partial and in-frame only. The sample includes around 190,000 clones, 80% to 90% of them seen just once. Source material: peripheral blood. All receptors come from a human donor in a cohort sampled during active COVID-19.

The J gene is TRBJ2-2, the V gene TRBV11-2; TRBD2 matches 10 bases. The CDR3 is 15 residues long. CDR1 SGHAT and CDR2 FQNNGV come from the germline V gene. Trimming took 6 bases from V and 4 from J; bases not matched to a gene: 5. The CDR3, as DNA: TGTGCCAGCAGAAGTCTAGCGGGAGCCACCGGGGAGCTGTTTTTT. Translated: CASRSLAGATGELFF.

This clone was recorded once. This chain joins TRBV5-1 and TRBJ2-5, with 8 bases aligning to TRBD2. V dropped 0 bases and J dropped 1; count of bases not matched to a gene: 2. There are 15 residues in the CDR3. Germline CDR1 and CDR2: SGHRS and YFSETQ. The CDR3 DNA sequence: TGCGCCAGCAGCTTGGGCGGGGGGTTCCAAGAGACCCAGTACTTC. It translates to CASSLGGGFQETQYF.

The chain has TRBV5-1 and TRBJ2-5; D might be TRBD1 (6 bases). V lost 3 bases to trimming and J lost 2 bases, with 8 bases between them. This CDR3 region has 13 residues. Germline-derived CDR1 and CDR2 are SGHRS and YFSETQ. The CDR3, as DNA: TGCGCCAGCAGCTGGGACACGCAAGAGACCCAGTACTTC. This sequence encodes CASSWDTQETQYF.

This CDR3 reads CASSSRQGSYEQYF. In nucleotides, the CDR3 is TGTGCCAGCAGCTCGAGGCAGGGGTCCTACGAGCAGTACTTC. The J gene is TRBJ2-7, the V gene TRBV7-2; possibly TRBD1 for D (6 bases). CDR3 length: 14 amino acids. Germline V gives CDR1 SGHTA, CDR2 FQGNSA. Deletions cut 4 bases from V and 1 base from J, with 11 bases between.

The chain uses TRBV3-1 (or the pseudogene TRBV3-2) and TRBJ1-4; no clear D gene. The CDR3 has 18 residues. CDR1 is LGHDT, CDR2 YNNKEL, per germline (reference sequence). The V and J ends lost 4 bases and 1 base respectively, with 19 bases between them. In nucleotides, the CDR3 is TGTGCCAGCAGCCCAAAAATTCTTCTTGGGAGAACTAATGAAAAACTGTTTTTT. This encodes CASSPKILLGRTNEKLFF.

The genes are TRBV19 and TRBJ1-2; TRBD1 matches at 7 bases. Germline CDR1 is LNHDA and CDR2 is SQIVND (reference sequence). J lost 8 bases, V lost 2 bases, and 8 bases had no gene match. The CDR3 has 14 amino acids. The CDR3, as DNA: TGTGCCAGTAGTATACAACAGGGGAACGAGGGCTACACCTTC. The encoded protein is CASSIQQGNEGYTF.

The rearrangement uses TRBV5-1 and TRBJ2-3; 8 nucleotides align to TRBD2. This CDR3 has 15 amino acids. With 4 bases clipped from V and 4 bases from J, the junction kept 8 bases outside the gene matches. The germline V gene has CDR1 SGHRS and CDR2 YFSETQ. The CDR3 loop is CASSQGTSGADTQYF. For the CDR3, the DNA is TGCGCCAGCAGCCAAGGGACTAGTGGGGCAGATACGCAGTATTTT. The full variable domain, completed using reference TRBV5-1 and TRBJ2-3, is KAGVTQTPRYLIKTRGQQVTLSCSPISGHRSVSWYQQTPGQGLQFLFEYFSETQRNKGNFPGRFSGRQFSNSRSEMNVSTLELGDSALYLCASSQGTSGADTQYFGPGTRLTVL.

This chain uses TRBV5-6 with TRBJ1-2; D uncertain. This CDR3 region has 13 residues. Germline CDR1 is SGHDT and CDR2 is YYEEEE. The V end was cut by 0 bases, the J end by 8 bases, with 11 bases between. Here the CDR3 reads CASSLEQTHGYTF. In DNA form, the CDR3 reads TGTGCCAGCAGCTTGGAACAGACGCACGGCTACACCTTC. Full variable domain (missing parts from reference TRBV5-6 and TRBJ1-2): DAGVTQSPTHLIKTRGQQVTLRCSPKSGHDTVSWYQQALGQGPQFIFQYYEEEERQRGNFPDRFSGHQFPNYSSELNVNALLLGDSALYLCASSLEQTHGYTFGSGTRLTVV.

A word on this clone: The same CDR3 can be traced to other DNA sequences in this sample. The chain uses TRBV18 and TRBJ2-7, with D maybe TRBD1 (6 bases). The V gene's germline CDR1 is KGHSH and CDR2 LQKENI. The ends were cut back, 4 bases at V and 3 bases at J, with 7 bases in the middle. CDR3 size: 12 residues. This chain's CDR3 is CASSQQGYEQYF. The CDR3 DNA follows: TGTGCCAGCTCACAACAGGGCTACGAGCAGTACTTC.

This clone has a single count. The V call is TRBV14, the J call TRBJ2-1; 11 bases match TRBD2. Trimming cost V 3 bases and J 3 bases; bases outside gene matches: 7. CDR1 and CDR2 (germline): SGHDN, FVKESK. The CDR3 covers 17 residues. The CDR3 DNA is TGTGCCAGCAGCCATGGCGGGACTAGCGGTATCTACAATGAGCAGTTCTTC. Protein: CASSHGGTSGIYNEQFF.

This clone was counted once. The rearrangement uses TRBV28 and TRBJ1-1; 9 nucleotides match TRBD1. Germline V lookup: CDR1 MDHEN, CDR2 SYDVKM. This CDR3 has 14 residues. With 2 bases clipped from V and 10 bases from J, the junction kept 8 bases outside the gene matches. The CDR3 reads CASSLIQGAQGAFF. For the CDR3, the DNA is TGTGCCAGCAGTTTAATACAGGGGGCGCAGGGAGCTTTCTTT.

The chain is built from TRBV19 and TRBJ2-2; a weak D match, TRBD1 (5 bases). Germline CDR1 and CDR2: LNHDA and SQIVND (reference sequence). V was trimmed by 5 bases and J by 1 base, leaving 17 bases between them. This CDR3 comprises 17 residues. The DNA for the CDR3 is TGTGCCAGTAGTGCGCGGATAACAGGAATGAACACCGGGGAGCTGTTTTTT. It translates to CASSARITGMNTGELFF.

The chain links TRBV4-1 to TRBJ2-7, with D perhaps TRBD1 (5 bases). This CDR3 contains 15 residues. Germline CDR1 reads MGHRA; CDR2 reads YSYEKL. V was trimmed by 4 bases and J by 0 bases, leaving 13 bases between them. The CDR3 bases are TGCGCCAGCAGCCCGGACATCTCGAGCTCCTACGAGCAGTACTTC. This encodes CASSPDISSSYEQYF.

The chain carries TRBV12-5 and TRBJ2-1, with 11 bases identical to TRBD2. The CDR3 has 16 residues. Trimming at V came to 5 bases and at J to 9 bases, leaving 12 bases not matched to a gene. CDR1 is LGHNT and CDR2 is FRNRAP in the germline V gene. CDR3 DNA sequence: TGTGCTAGTGGTCCCCAGTTAGCGGGAGGGCCGATTGAGCAGTTCTTC. This gives the protein CASGPQLAGGPIEQFF.

This clone was detected a few times. The chain employs TRBV24-1 and TRBJ2-7; TRBD1 agrees at 9 bases. CDR3 length: 17 residues. V shed 2 bases, J shed 0 bases, and the junction held 7 bases outside the gene matches. Germline lookup yields CDR1 KGHDR and CDR2 SFDVKD. CDR3: CATSDSATGGSSYEQYF. The CDR3 DNA reads TGTGCCACCAGTGATTCCGCGACAGGGGGAAGCTCCTACGAGCAGTACTTC.

V usage is TRBV21-1 and J usage is TRBJ1-1; TRBD1 is the table's D call and was not checked against the DNA. TRBV21-1 is marked as a pseudogene. CDR3 length: 16 amino acids. In DNA, the CDR3 is TGTGCCAGCAGCCTGACAGGCCCTGCATGGGACACTGAAGCTTTCTTT. Translating gives CASSLTGPAWDTEAFF.

The gene calls are TRBV28 and TRBJ2-1, with D perhaps TRBD1 (6 bases). Trimming took 5 bases from V and 4 from J, leaving 18 bases between them. This CDR3 is built from 16 residues. Germline CDR1 reads MDHEN; CDR2 reads SYDVKM. CDR3 sequence reads: CASSPPGTGQYNEQFF. CDR3 coding DNA: TGTGCCAGCAGTCCACCTGGGACGGGACAATACAATGAGCAGTTCTTC. Complete variable domain (other parts from reference TRBV28 and TRBJ2-1): DVKVTQSSRYLVKRTGEKVFLECVQDMDHENMFWYRQDPGLGLRLIYFSYDVKMKEKGDIPEGYSVSREKKERFSLILESASTNQTSMYLCASSPPGTGQYNEQFFGPGTRLTVL.

J is TRBJ2-7 and V is TRBV11-1, with TRBD2 identical over 9 bases. With V trimmed by 2 bases and J by 4 bases, 9 bases remained unmatched. CDR3 size: 16 residues. From germline, CDR1 is SGHAT and CDR2 FQDESV (reference sequence). CDR3 in amino acids: CASSLRAAGGPYEQYF. CDR3 nucleotides: TGTGCCAGCAGCTTACGTGCGGCGGGAGGGCCTTACGAGCAGTACTTC.

This chain uses TRBV18 with TRBJ1-5; 10 bases are a match to TRBD1. The junction had 2 bases not matched to a gene; V was cut back by 5 bases and J by 1 base. This CDR3 comprises 15 residues. CDR1 is KGHSH, CDR2 LQKENI, per germline. The CDR3: CASSRTGGSNQPQHF. The CDR3 DNA reads TGTGCCAGCTCAAGGACAGGGGGAAGCAATCAGCCCCAGCATTTT. Based on the CDR3 plus reference TRBV18 and TRBJ1-5, the full variable domain is NAGVMQNPRHLVRRRGQEARLRCSPMKGHSHVYWYRQLPEEGLKFMVYLQKENIIDESGMPKERFSAEFPKEGPSILRIQQVVRGDSAAYFCASSRTGGSNQPQHFGDGTRLSIL.

The J gene is TRBJ2-7, the V gene TRBV2; 13 bases align to TRBD2. Trimming cost V 6 bases and J 1 base; bases outside gene matches: 3. This CDR3 has 15 amino acids. CDR1 is SNHLY and CDR2 is FYNNEI in the germline V gene. The CDR3 DNA sequence: TGTGCCAGCAGGGGGACTAGCGGGATTTCCTACGAGCAGTACTTC. Residues: CASRGTSGISYEQYF.

V gene TRBV7-9 combines with J gene TRBJ2-7; TRBD2 matches 7 bases. The V segment lost 1 base and the J segment 6 bases; nucleotides outside the gene matches: 6. There are 14 residues in the CDR3. The germline V gene has CDR1 SEHNR and CDR2 FQNEAQ (reference sequence). CDR3 region: CASSLDGGSREQYF. The CDR3 DNA reads TGTGCCAGCAGCTTAGACGGCGGGAGTCGCGAGCAGTACTTC.

V gene TRBV7-6 combines with J gene TRBJ2-1, with D maybe TRBD1 (6 bases). The CDR3 length is 16 residues. Trimming took off 2 bases at V and 9 bases at J, with 20 bases between the two ends. Germline lookup yields CDR1 SGHVS and CDR2 FNYEAQ. The CDR3 coding sequence is TGTGCCAGCAGCTTAAACCCCAGAGGGGGAAAGGCTGAGCAGTTCTTC. Its translation is CASSLNPRGGKAEQFF.

This chain links TRBV27 with TRBJ2-7; no reliable D call. Looked up from germline, CDR1 is MNHEY and CDR2 is SMNVEV (reference sequence). Trimming cost V 9 bases and J 2 bases, with 11 bases left between them. The CDR3 has 12 amino acids. CDR3 loop: CASNNGAYEQYF. CDR3 DNA: TGTGCCAGTAATAATGGAGCCTACGAGCAGTACTTC.

This chain uses TRBV7-2 with TRBJ2-5, with 9 nucleotides matching TRBD1. The length of the CDR3 is 16 residues. With 3 bases clipped from V and 0 bases from J, the junction kept 5 bases outside the gene matches. Germline V gene lookup returns CDR1 SGHTA and CDR2 FQGNSA. DNA for the CDR3: TGTGCCAGCAGCTTCTTTTGGGACAGGGACCAAGAGACCCAGTACTTC. Encoded protein: CASSFFWDRDQETQYF.